A selection of T cell receptor beta chains follows, all from one sample in a study of T cell responses to AZD1222 COVID-19 vaccine. The assay was immunoSEQ multiplex PCR, and TCRdb's table has in-frame clones only and misses some. Of more than 95,000 clones in the sample, almost 95% are singletons; the top ten hold 1.6%. Sequencing used peripheral blood, obtained 28 days after the second AZD1222 dose. These receptors were obtained from an adult who received the AZD1222 COVID-19 vaccine. The CDR3 runs from the conserved cysteine through the conserved F or W. The order of the fields is clone size, D gene, V gene, J gene, CDR3 protein, CDR3 DNA. A D gene is named only where the DNA matches it firmly. Not all rows give a size; the values are once, few, many and, for expanded clones, a class.

>-|-|TRBV2|TRBJ2-7
CASSEWPGGNEQYF
TGTGCCAGCAGTGAGTGGCCAGGGGGGAACGAGCAGTACTTC
>-|-|TRBV3-1/TRBV3-2|TRBJ1-4
CASSQWGQILPATNEKLFF
TGTGCCAGCAGCCAATGGGGACAAATTCTCCCCGCAACTAATGAAAAACTGTTTTTT
>-|TRBD1|TRBV29-1|TRBJ2-7
CSVVVGQGFHEQYF
TGCAGCGTTGTAGTGGGACAGGGGTTCCACGAGCAGTACTTC
>-|TRBD2|TRBV28|TRBJ2-7
CASSLGGYEQYF
TGTGCCAGCAGCCTCGGGGGGTACGAGCAGTACTTC
>-|TRBD2|TRBV7-8|TRBJ2-1
CASSLRLAGGDEQFF
TGTGCCAGCAGCTTAAGACTAGCGGGAGGTGATGAGCAGTTCTTC
>-|TRBD1|TRBV2|TRBJ1-4
CANADRGNEKLFF
TGTGCCAATGCGGACAGGGGAAATGAAAAACTGTTTTTT
>-|-|TRBV28|TRBJ1-4
CASSSIEGAWDEKLFF
TGTGCCAGCAGTTCTATTGAAGGGGCTTGGGATGAAAAACTGTTTTTT
>-|-|TRBV18|TRBJ1-4
CASSLGTPTTNEKLFF
TGTGCCAGCTCCCTCGGGACACCAACAACTAATGAAAAACTGTTTTTT
>few|-|TRBV7-9|TRBJ1-4
CASSLAGGEKLFF
TGTGCCAGCAGCTTAGCTGGGGGTGAAAAACTGTTTTTT
>-|TRBD2|TRBV2|TRBJ2-7
CASRQPTSGDPYEQYF
TGTGCCAGCAGGCAACCAACTAGCGGGGATCCCTACGAGCAGTACTTC
>-|TRBD2|TRBV15|TRBJ2-5
CATSGTSGRAGETQYF
TGTGCCACCAGCGGTACTAGCGGGAGGGCCGGAGAGACCCAGTACTTC
>-|TRBD2|TRBV2|TRBJ2-7
CAWTSGRTYEQYF
TGTGCCTGGACTAGCGGGAGGACGTATGAGCAGTACTTC
>-|-|TRBV6-5|TRBJ2-1
CASSTGFNEQFF
TGTGCCAGCAGCACGGGTTTCAATGAGCAGTTCTTC
>-|-|TRBV4-1|TRBJ1-1
CASSGERGTEAFF
TGCGCCAGCAGCGGGGAGAGGGGCACTGAAGCTTTCTTT
>-|-|TRBV6-5|TRBJ2-1
CASTLGGAGNEQFF
TGTGCCAGCACCCTCGGGGGCGCTGGGAATGAGCAGTTCTTC
>-|-|TRBV7-2|TRBJ1-3
CASTGHLGNTIYF
TGTGCCAGCACCGGACACCTTGGAAACACCATATATTTT
>-|TRBD1|TRBV15|TRBJ1-2
CATSGDRDYYGYTF
TGTGCCACCAGCGGGGACAGGGACTACTATGGCTACACCTTC
>-|-|TRBV12-3/TRBV12-4|TRBJ1-1
CASSFGSTTEAFF
TGTGCCAGCAGTTTTGGGTCGACAACTGAAGCTTTCTTT
>-|-|TRBV7-3|TRBJ1-1
CASSLIGGENTEAFF
TGTGCCAGCAGCTTAATAGGGGGGGAGAACACTGAAGCTTTCTTT
>-|-|TRBV13|TRBJ2-5
CASSLGGPADELRETQYF
TGTGCCAGCAGCTTAGGGGGACCAGCGGACGAGCTTCGGGAGACCCAGTACTTC
>-|-|TRBV27|TRBJ1-1
CASSYGPIQGSAEAFF
TGTGCCAGCAGTTACGGGCCGATACAGGGCAGTGCTGAAGCTTTCTTT
>-|-|TRBV2|TRBJ2-7
CASSGWEGSYEQYF
TGTGCCAGCAGTGGGTGGGAAGGCAGTTACGAGCAGTACTTC
>-|-|TRBV2|TRBJ1-1
CASSGGGTEAFF
TGTGCCAGCAGTGGGGGGGGAACTGAAGCTTTCTTT
>-|-|TRBV7-9|TRBJ1-3
CASSLEWGASGNTIYF
TGTGCCAGCAGCTTAGAGTGGGGGGCGTCTGGAAACACCATATATTTT
>-|-|TRBV24-1|TRBJ2-1
CATSDPDGGAYNEQFF
TGTGCCACCAGTGACCCCGACGGGGGTGCCTACAATGAGCAGTTCTTC
>-|TRBD1|TRBV6-5|TRBJ1-5
CAIHRGLGNQPQHF
TGTGCCATCCACAGGGGGCTAGGAAATCAGCCCCAGCATTTT
>-|-|TRBV2|TRBJ1-6
CATRTENSPLHF
TGTGCCACCCGGACGGAGAATTCACCCCTCCACTTT
>-|-|TRBV5-4|TRBJ2-5
CASSLEGREETQYF
TGTGCCAGCAGCTTGGAGGGCAGGGAGGAGACCCAGTACTTC
>-|-|TRBV28|TRBJ2-7
CASTEGYYEQYF
TGTGCCAGCACGGAGGGTTACTACGAGCAGTACTTC
>-|TRBD2|TRBV19|TRBJ2-7
CASAASGATYEQYF
TGTGCCAGTGCGGCTAGCGGGGCAACCTACGAGCAGTACTTC
>-|-|TRBV15|TRBJ2-7
CATSRDDLYEQYF
TGTGCCACCAGCAGAGATGACTTATATGAGCAGTACTTC
>-|-|TRBV6-5|TRBJ1-5
CASSYYQGRPQHF
TGTGCCAGCAGTTACTATCAGGGGCGGCCCCAGCATTTT
>once|TRBD2|TRBV7-8|TRBJ2-7
CASSLVSTWTSGFYEQYF
TGTGCCAGCAGCTTAGTATCAACCTGGACTAGCGGGTTCTACGAGCAGTACTTC